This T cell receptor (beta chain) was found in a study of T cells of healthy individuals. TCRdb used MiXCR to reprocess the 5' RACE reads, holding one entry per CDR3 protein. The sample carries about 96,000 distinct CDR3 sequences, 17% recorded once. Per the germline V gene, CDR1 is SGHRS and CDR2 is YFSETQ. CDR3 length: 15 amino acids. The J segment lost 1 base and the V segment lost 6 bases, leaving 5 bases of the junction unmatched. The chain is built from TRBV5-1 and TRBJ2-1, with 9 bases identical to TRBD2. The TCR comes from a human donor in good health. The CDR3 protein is CASIETSGSYNEQFF. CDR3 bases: TGCGCCAGCATCGAGACTAGCGGTTCCTACAATGAGCAGTTCTTC.